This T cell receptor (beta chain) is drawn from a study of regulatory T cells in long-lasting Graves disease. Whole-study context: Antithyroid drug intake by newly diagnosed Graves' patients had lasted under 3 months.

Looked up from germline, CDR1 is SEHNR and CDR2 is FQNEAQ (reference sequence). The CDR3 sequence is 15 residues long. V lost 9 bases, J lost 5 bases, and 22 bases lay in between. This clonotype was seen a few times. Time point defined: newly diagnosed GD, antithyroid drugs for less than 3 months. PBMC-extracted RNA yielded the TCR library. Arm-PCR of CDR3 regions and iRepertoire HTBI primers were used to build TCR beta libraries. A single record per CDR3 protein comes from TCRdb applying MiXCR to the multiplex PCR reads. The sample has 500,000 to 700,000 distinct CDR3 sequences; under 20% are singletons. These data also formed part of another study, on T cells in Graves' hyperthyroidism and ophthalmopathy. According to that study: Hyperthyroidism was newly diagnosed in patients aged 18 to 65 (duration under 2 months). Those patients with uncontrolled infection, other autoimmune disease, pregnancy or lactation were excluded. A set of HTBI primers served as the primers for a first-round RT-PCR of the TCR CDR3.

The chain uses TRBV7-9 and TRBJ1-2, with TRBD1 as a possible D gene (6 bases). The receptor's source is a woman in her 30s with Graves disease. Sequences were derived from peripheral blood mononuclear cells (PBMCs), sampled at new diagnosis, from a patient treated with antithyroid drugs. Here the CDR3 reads CASVSRMGQEYGYTF. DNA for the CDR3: TGTGCCAGTGTTTCGAGGATGGGACAAGAGTATGGCTACACCTTC.